This is a list of T cell receptor beta chains from one sample in a study of cytomegalovirus exposure and HLA in healthy donors. Libraries were prepared by immunoSEQ multiplex PCR; TCRdb keeps only in-frame clonotypes and omits some of them. Of about 120,000 clones listed, more than 55% are singletons. The sample consisted of PBMCs. Every receptor here comes from a young man in good health and CMV-seronegative. Each CDR3 is given without its conserved first and last residue. Fields, in order: V gene, J gene, clone size, CDR3 protein. Size tells how often a clone was seen (once, few, many) or the class of an expanded clone, and some rows leave it out.

TRBV7-9,TRBJ2-3,few,ASSLAGGTDTQY
TRBV6-1,TRBJ2-1,few,ASSESGGSYNEQF
TRBV19,TRBJ1-2,.,ASRRTGLSYGYT
TRBV4-2,TRBJ2-1,.,ASSPDWTDYNEQF
TRBV29-1,TRBJ1-1,.,SVEDRWQGREAF
TRBV11-2,TRBJ1-2,.,ASSLDFRGGQKTYGYT
TRBV28,TRBJ2-1,.,ASSLIAGTANEQF
TRBV18,TRBJ2-5,.,ASSPRGTQETQY
TRBV5-1,TRBJ2-7,.,ASSTPSVVSDEQY
TRBV10-3,TRBJ2-7,few,AISSTAGGPSYEQY
TRBV11-2,TRBJ2-3,.,ASSSIRRGKGSTDTQY
TRBV28,TRBJ2-7,few,ASSFGTERREQY
TRBV5-8,TRBJ1-5,.,ASTPARERNQPQH
TRBV29-1,TRBJ1-4,few,SVVDGLSEKLF
TRBV5-4,TRBJ2-5,.,ASSLDRRRQTQY
TRBV11-3,TRBJ2-2,.,ASSLNAGRFGELF
TRBV27,TRBJ2-5,.,ASSPWGRQETQY
TRBV30,TRBJ2-1,.,AWRTPGQGRDEQF
TRBV27,TRBJ2-1,.,ASSYPGQGAFNEQF
TRBV6-4,TRBJ2-3,.,ASSDSSGDRGDTQY
TRBV18,TRBJ1-1,.,ASSPPTHTNTEAF
TRBV7-6,TRBJ2-2,few,ASSKLGTTGELF
TRBV7-2,TRBJ2-6,.,ASSLPGQGVDGANVLT
TRBV25-1,TRBJ1-1,.,ASRTGASLGAF
TRBV19,TRBJ2-4,once,ASSIFRLAGGVKNIQY
TRBV6-6,TRBJ1-4,.,ASSSRTVYNEKLF
TRBV6-6,TRBJ1-5,.,ASTLLRGLNQPQH
TRBV18,TRBJ2-2,.,ASSLGETNTGELF
TRBV6-5,TRBJ1-2,few,ASSQIRDSNYGYT